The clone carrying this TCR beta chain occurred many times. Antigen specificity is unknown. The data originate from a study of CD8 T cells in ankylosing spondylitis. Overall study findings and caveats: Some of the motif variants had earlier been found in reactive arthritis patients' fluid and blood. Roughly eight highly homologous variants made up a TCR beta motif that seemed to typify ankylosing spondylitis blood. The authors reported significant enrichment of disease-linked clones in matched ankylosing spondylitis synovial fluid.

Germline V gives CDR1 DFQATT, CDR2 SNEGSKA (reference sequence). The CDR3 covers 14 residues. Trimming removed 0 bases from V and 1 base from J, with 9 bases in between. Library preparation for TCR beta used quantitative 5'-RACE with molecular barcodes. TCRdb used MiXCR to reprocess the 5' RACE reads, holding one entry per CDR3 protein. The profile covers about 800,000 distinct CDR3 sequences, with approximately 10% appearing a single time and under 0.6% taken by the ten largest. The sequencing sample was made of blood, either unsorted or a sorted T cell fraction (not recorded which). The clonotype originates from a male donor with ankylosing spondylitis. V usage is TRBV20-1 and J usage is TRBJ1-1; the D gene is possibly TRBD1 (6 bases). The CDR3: CSARDQGPNTEAFF. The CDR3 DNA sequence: TGCAGTGCTAGAGATCAGGGGCCGAACACTGAAGCTTTCTTT.